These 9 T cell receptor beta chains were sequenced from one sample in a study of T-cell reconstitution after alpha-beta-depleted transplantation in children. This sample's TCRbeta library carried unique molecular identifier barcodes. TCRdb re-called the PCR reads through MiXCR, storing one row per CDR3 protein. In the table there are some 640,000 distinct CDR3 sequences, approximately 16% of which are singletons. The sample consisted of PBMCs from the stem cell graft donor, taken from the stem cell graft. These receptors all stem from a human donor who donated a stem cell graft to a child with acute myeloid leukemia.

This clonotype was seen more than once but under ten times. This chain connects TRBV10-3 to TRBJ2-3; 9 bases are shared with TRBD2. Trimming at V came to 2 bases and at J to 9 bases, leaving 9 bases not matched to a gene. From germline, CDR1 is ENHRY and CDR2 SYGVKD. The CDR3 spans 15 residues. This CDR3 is CAISESGTSFTTQYF. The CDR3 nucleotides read TGTGCCATCAGTGAGAGTGGGACTAGCTTCACAACGCAGTATTTT.

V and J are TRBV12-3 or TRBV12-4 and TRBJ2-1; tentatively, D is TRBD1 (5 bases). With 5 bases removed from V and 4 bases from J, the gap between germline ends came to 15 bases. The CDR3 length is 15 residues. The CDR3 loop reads CASSADSHPYNEQFF. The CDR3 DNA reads TGTGCCAGCAGTGCCGACAGTCACCCTTACAATGAGCAGTTCTTC.

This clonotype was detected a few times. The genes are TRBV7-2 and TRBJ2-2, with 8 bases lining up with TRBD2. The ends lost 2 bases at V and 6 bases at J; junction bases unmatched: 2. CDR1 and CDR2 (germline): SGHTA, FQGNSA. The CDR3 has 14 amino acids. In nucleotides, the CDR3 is TGTGCCAGCAGCTTAATGACTAGCGCCGGGGAGCTGTTTTTT. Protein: CASSLMTSAGELFF.

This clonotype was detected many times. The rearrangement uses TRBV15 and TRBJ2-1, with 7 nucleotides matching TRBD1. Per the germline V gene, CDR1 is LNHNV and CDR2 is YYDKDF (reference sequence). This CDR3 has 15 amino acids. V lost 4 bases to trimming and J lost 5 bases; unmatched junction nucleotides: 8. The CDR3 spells CATSIYTGDDNEQFF. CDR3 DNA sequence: TGTGCCACCAGCATATACACAGGGGACGACAATGAGCAGTTCTTC.

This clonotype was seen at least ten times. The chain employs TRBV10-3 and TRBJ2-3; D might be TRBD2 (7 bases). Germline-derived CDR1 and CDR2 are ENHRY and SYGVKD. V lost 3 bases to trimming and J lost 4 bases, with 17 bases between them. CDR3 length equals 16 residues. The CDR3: CAISEVEGGPADTQYF. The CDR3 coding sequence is TGTGCCATCAGTGAAGTGGAGGGGGGGCCGGCAGATACGCAGTATTTT.

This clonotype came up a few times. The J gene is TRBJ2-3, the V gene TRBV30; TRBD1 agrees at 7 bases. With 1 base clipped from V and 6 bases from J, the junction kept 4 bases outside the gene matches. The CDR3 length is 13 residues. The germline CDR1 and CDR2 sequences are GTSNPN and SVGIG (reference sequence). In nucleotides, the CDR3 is TGTGCCTGGAGTGCCCAGGGGGTCGATACGCAGTATTTT. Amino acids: CAWSAQGVDTQYF.

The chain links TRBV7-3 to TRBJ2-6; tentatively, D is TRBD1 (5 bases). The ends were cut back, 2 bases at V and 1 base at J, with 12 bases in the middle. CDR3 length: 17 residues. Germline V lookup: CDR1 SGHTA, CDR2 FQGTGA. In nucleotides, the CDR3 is TGTGCCAGCAGCTTACAGGGCCAACAATCTGGGGCCAACGTCCTGACTTTC. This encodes CASSLQGQQSGANVLTF.

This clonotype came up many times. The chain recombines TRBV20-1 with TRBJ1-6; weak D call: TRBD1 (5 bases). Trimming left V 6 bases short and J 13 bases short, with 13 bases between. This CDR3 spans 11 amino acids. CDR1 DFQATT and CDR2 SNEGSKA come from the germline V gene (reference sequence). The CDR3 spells CSAGDSRPLHF. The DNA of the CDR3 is TGCAGTGCGGGGGACTCGCGGCCCCTCCACTTT.

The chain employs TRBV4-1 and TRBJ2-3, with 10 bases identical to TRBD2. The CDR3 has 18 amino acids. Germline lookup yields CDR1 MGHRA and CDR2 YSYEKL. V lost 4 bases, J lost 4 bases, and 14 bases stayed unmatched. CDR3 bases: TGCGCCAGCAGCCGAGACTTTAAACTAGCGGGGATCCCAGATACGCAGTATTTT. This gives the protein CASSRDFKLAGIPDTQYF.